A selection of T cell receptor beta chains follows, all from one sample in a study of blood T cell repertoires in COVID-19. Measured with immunoSEQ multiplex PCR; TCRdb has only the in-frame clones, and not every one. Counted here are 250,000 to 300,000 clones, over 70% occurring once; the ten biggest clones make up approximately 6%. The sequenced sample consisted of peripheral blood. The origin of the receptors is an older man with acute or convalescent COVID-19. The CDR3 runs from the conserved cysteine through the conserved F or W. D genes are given only for firm matches. Part of the rows lack a size; the others show once, few, many or a class for expanded clones.

d_call: NA
clone_size: NA
j_call: TRBJ2-4
v_call: TRBV3-1/TRBV3-2
cdr3_nt: TGTGCCAGCAGCCATGCAACTCAGGGGGCCAAAAACATTCAGTACTTC
cdr3_aa: CASSHATQGAKNIQYF

d_call: TRBD2
clone_size: NA
j_call: TRBJ2-5
v_call: TRBV30
cdr3_nt: TGTGCCTGTCTAGCGGGAGGACCCGAGACCCAGTACTTC
cdr3_aa: CACLAGGPETQYF

d_call: NA
clone_size: NA
j_call: TRBJ2-7
v_call: TRBV6-5
cdr3_nt: TGTGCCAGCGTGCCGGGTGACGTATGGGAGCAGTACTTC
cdr3_aa: CASVPGDVWEQYF

d_call: NA
clone_size: NA
j_call: TRBJ2-3
v_call: TRBV7-9
cdr3_nt: TGTGCCAGCAGCCCTCGGGCGGGTGGAACTTCCAGCACAGATACGCAGTATTTT
cdr3_aa: CASSPRAGGTSSTDTQYF

d_call: TRBD2
clone_size: few
j_call: TRBJ2-7
v_call: TRBV28
cdr3_nt: TGTGCCAGCAGTCGAGCGGGAGTTGGGCACGAGCAGTACTTC
cdr3_aa: CASSRAGVGHEQYF

d_call: TRBD1
clone_size: NA
j_call: TRBJ1-1
v_call: TRBV5-1
cdr3_nt: TGCGCCAGCAGCTGGACAGGGGGCGCAAACACTGAAGCTTTCTTT
cdr3_aa: CASSWTGGANTEAFF

d_call: NA
clone_size: NA
j_call: TRBJ2-7
v_call: TRBV6-5
cdr3_nt: TGTGCCAGCGGTCGGGACTCCTACGAGCAGTACTTC
cdr3_aa: CASGRDSYEQYF

d_call: NA
clone_size: few
j_call: TRBJ1-5
v_call: TRBV7-9
cdr3_nt: TGTGCCAGCAGTCCTCGGGACACAGCGGGCAATCAGCCCCAGCATTTT
cdr3_aa: CASSPRDTAGNQPQHF

d_call: TRBD1
clone_size: few
j_call: TRBJ2-5
v_call: TRBV19
cdr3_nt: TGTGCCAGTAGTATAGCGGGGACAGGGCAAGAGACCCAGTACTTC
cdr3_aa: CASSIAGTGQETQYF

d_call: NA
clone_size: NA
j_call: TRBJ1-6
v_call: TRBV3-1/TRBV3-2
cdr3_nt: TGTGCCAGCAGCCAAGACGGAGAGGCTCGGTCACCCCTCCACTTT
cdr3_aa: CASSQDGEARSPLHF

d_call: NA
clone_size: few
j_call: TRBJ2-3
v_call: TRBV7-8
cdr3_nt: TGTGCCAGCAGCTTAGCATTCAGGGAGCAGTATTTT
cdr3_aa: CASSLAFREQYF

d_call: NA
clone_size: NA
j_call: TRBJ2-1
v_call: TRBV14
cdr3_nt: TGTGCCAGCAGCCCCCGTGGGGGGGCATACAATGAGCAGTTCTTC
cdr3_aa: CASSPRGGAYNEQFF

d_call: NA
clone_size: few
j_call: TRBJ1-2
v_call: TRBV6-5
cdr3_nt: TGTGCCAGCAGTTACTCGCGGGGGTCGGGATATGGCTACACCTTC
cdr3_aa: CASSYSRGSGYGYTF

d_call: TRBD2
clone_size: NA
j_call: TRBJ2-7
v_call: TRBV28
cdr3_nt: TGTGCCAGCAGTGCTCCGGGACTAGCGAACCCCTACGAGCAGTACTTC
cdr3_aa: CASSAPGLANPYEQYF

d_call: NA
clone_size: few
j_call: TRBJ2-1
v_call: TRBV5-6
cdr3_nt: TGTGCCAGCAGCTTGGAAGTTTGGCTCCCGGAGGTTGAGCAGTTCTTC
cdr3_aa: CASSLEVWLPEVEQFF

d_call: TRBD1
clone_size: NA
j_call: TRBJ2-3
v_call: TRBV6-5
cdr3_nt: TGTGCCAGCAGTACCGGGACAGGGGGCACTGATACGCAGTATTTT
cdr3_aa: CASSTGTGGTDTQYF

d_call: NA
clone_size: NA
j_call: TRBJ1-4
v_call: TRBV7-4
cdr3_nt: TGTGCCAGCAGCTTAGCGCCGAGGGCGGGGGTAGTGTTTTTT
cdr3_aa: CASSLAPRAGVVFF

d_call: TRBD1
clone_size: NA
j_call: TRBJ2-5
v_call: TRBV28
cdr3_nt: TGTGCCAGCAGTTTAGACAGGGGACAAGAGACCCAGTACTTC
cdr3_aa: CASSLDRGQETQYF

d_call: NA
clone_size: NA
j_call: TRBJ1-4
v_call: TRBV28
cdr3_nt: TGTGCCAGCAGAATAGGACCAGGGAATGAAAAACTGTTTTTT
cdr3_aa: CASRIGPGNEKLFF

d_call: NA
clone_size: NA
j_call: TRBJ2-2
v_call: TRBV4-1
cdr3_nt: TGCGCCAGCAGCCAAAGTCTCGACAGGCCCACCGGGGAGCTGTTTTTT
cdr3_aa: CASSQSLDRPTGELFF

d_call: TRBD1
clone_size: NA
j_call: TRBJ2-7
v_call: TRBV5-6
cdr3_nt: TGTGCCAGCAGCTTGGGGGACAGGGAGGGAAGGGAGCAGTACTTC
cdr3_aa: CASSLGDREGREQYF

d_call: TRBD1
clone_size: once
j_call: TRBJ2-1
v_call: TRBV30
cdr3_nt: TGTGCCTGGATCACAGGGGTCTCGGATGAGCAGTTCTTC
cdr3_aa: CAWITGVSDEQFF

d_call: TRBD1
clone_size: NA
j_call: TRBJ1-1
v_call: TRBV19
cdr3_nt: TGTGCCAGTAGTGTGGACAGGGATACTGAAGCTTTCTTT
cdr3_aa: CASSVDRDTEAFF

d_call: NA
clone_size: once
j_call: TRBJ1-1
v_call: TRBV11-2
cdr3_nt: TGTGCCAGCAGCACACAGGGTCGGAACACTGAAGCTTTCTTT
cdr3_aa: CASSTQGRNTEAFF

d_call: TRBD2
clone_size: NA
j_call: TRBJ2-5
v_call: TRBV18
cdr3_nt: TGTGCCAGCTCACTTGCTAGCGGCCTAGAGACCCAGTACTTC
cdr3_aa: CASSLASGLETQYF

d_call: NA
clone_size: NA
j_call: TRBJ2-5
v_call: TRBV5-1
cdr3_nt: TGCGCCAGCAGCTTGCAACAGTACCAAGAGACCCAGTACTTC
cdr3_aa: CASSLQQYQETQYF

d_call: NA
clone_size: NA
j_call: TRBJ1-2
v_call: TRBV7-9
cdr3_nt: TGTGCCGCGCGGGGCGAGTTTGACTATGGCTACACCTTC
cdr3_aa: CAARGEFDYGYTF

d_call: TRBD1
clone_size: once
j_call: TRBJ2-1
v_call: TRBV19
cdr3_nt: TGTGCCAGTAGCGCTAACTACAGGGGGCCCTCCTACAATGAGCAGTTCTTC
cdr3_aa: CASSANYRGPSYNEQFF

d_call: NA
clone_size: NA
j_call: TRBJ2-1
v_call: TRBV11-2
cdr3_nt: TGTGCCAGCAGCCTAAACAATGAGCAGTTCTTC
cdr3_aa: CASSLNNEQFF

d_call: NA
clone_size: many
j_call: TRBJ1-1
v_call: TRBV19
cdr3_nt: TGTGCCAGTAGTATCAAAATTGGACAGGAAGCTTTCTTT
cdr3_aa: CASSIKIGQEAFF

d_call: NA
clone_size: NA
j_call: TRBJ2-7
v_call: TRBV18
cdr3_nt: TGTGCCAGCTCACCACCTCCCGGCTACGAGCAGTACTTC
cdr3_aa: CASSPPPGYEQYF

d_call: TRBD2
clone_size: NA
j_call: TRBJ2-5
v_call: TRBV2
cdr3_nt: TGTGCCAGCGGGGCGGGAGGTGGGGAGACCCAGTACTTC
cdr3_aa: CASGAGGGETQYF

d_call: TRBD2
clone_size: NA
j_call: TRBJ2-1
v_call: TRBV19
cdr3_nt: TGTGCCAGTAGTATAGAGAGCGGGGGTGGGTACAATGAGCAGTTCTTC
cdr3_aa: CASSIESGGGYNEQFF

d_call: NA
clone_size: NA
j_call: TRBJ1-1
v_call: TRBV5-1
cdr3_nt: TGCGCCAGCAGTACGACAGTTAACACTGAAGCTTTCTTT
cdr3_aa: CASSTTVNTEAFF

d_call: NA
clone_size: once
j_call: TRBJ2-7
v_call: TRBV5-1
cdr3_nt: TGCGCCAGCAGCTCCTCAGGGGAAATTGCGAGGGAGCAGTACTTC
cdr3_aa: CASSSSGEIAREQYF

d_call: TRBD2
clone_size: once
j_call: TRBJ2-1
v_call: TRBV6-2/TRBV6-3
cdr3_nt: TGTGCCAGCAGTTACTCTACGCGGGAGTTCAATGAGCAGTTCTTC
cdr3_aa: CASSYSTREFNEQFF

d_call: NA
clone_size: NA
j_call: TRBJ1-4
v_call: TRBV19
cdr3_nt: TGTGCCAGTATGGCAGGGTATAATGAAAAACTGTTTTTT
cdr3_aa: CASMAGYNEKLFF

d_call: TRBD2
clone_size: few
j_call: TRBJ2-7
v_call: TRBV19
cdr3_nt: TGTGCCAGTAGTATTGGGACTAGCGTCGACGAGCAGTACTTC
cdr3_aa: CASSIGTSVDEQYF

d_call: TRBD2
clone_size: many
j_call: TRBJ2-1
v_call: TRBV5-1
cdr3_nt: TGCGCCAGCAGCTTGTCTCCACTAGCGGGGGGGTTTAATGAGCAGTTCTTC
cdr3_aa: CASSLSPLAGGFNEQFF

d_call: NA
clone_size: NA
j_call: TRBJ1-6
v_call: TRBV19
cdr3_nt: TGTGCCAGTACCGCGGGAACCACTAATTCACCCCTCCACTTT
cdr3_aa: CASTAGTTNSPLHF

d_call: NA
clone_size: NA
j_call: TRBJ2-1
v_call: TRBV10-3
cdr3_nt: TGTGCCATCTCGAGGCCCTCCTACAATGAGCAGTTCTTC
cdr3_aa: CAISRPSYNEQFF